This TCR beta chain was captured in a study of CD8 T cells in ankylosing spondylitis. Whole-study results and caveats: Matched synovial fluid from ankylosing spondylitis patients was reported to be enriched for disease-linked clones.

This clonotype was picked up a small number of times. Antigen: not known. Quantitative 5'-RACE was performed with molecular barcodes, and it yielded the TCR beta libraries. Each CDR3 protein gets one entry after TCRdb re-called the 5' RACE reads with MiXCR. The sample yields 200,000 to 300,000 distinct CDR3 sequences, roughly 8.6% seen once. Germline V gene lookup returns CDR1 SNHLY and CDR2 FYNNEI. The V segment lost 4 bases and the J segment 5 bases; nucleotides outside the gene matches: 32. This CDR3 contains 22 residues. Specimen: blood, either unsorted or a sorted T cell fraction (not recorded which). The TCR comes from a male donor with ankylosing spondylitis or in good health (not recorded which). The chain is built from TRBV2 and TRBJ2-7; 7 bases agree with TRBD1. The CDR3, as DNA: TGTGCCAGCAGTGTACGGGACAGTGCTTTTACCTCCCCCAAGCCAAGGGGCGACGAGCAGTACTTC. Translating it yields CASSVRDSAFTSPKPRGDEQYF.